The rows below give T cell receptor beta chains drawn from one sample of a study of neurological immune-mediated disorders. MiXCR, applied by TCRdb to the 5' RACE reads, yields one record per CDR3 protein. There are about 57,000 distinct CDR3 sequences in the sample; 10% to 15% occur only once, and roughly a tenth lies in the top ten. The sequenced sample consisted of PBMCs. These receptors all come from an older woman with HTLV-1-associated myelopathy (HAM/TSP). Each CDR3 is given with its conserved first and last residue. Each record gives: clone size, D gene, J gene, V gene, CDR3 protein, CDR3 DNA. D genes are given only for firm matches. Clone size appears in some rows only: once, few, many, or a class for an expanded clone.

abundance: -
d_gene: TRBD1
j_gene: TRBJ1-6
v_gene: TRBV6-2/TRBV6-3
CDR3aa: CASSRDRINSPLHF
CDR3nt: TGTGCCAGCAGTAGGGACAGGATCAATTCACCCCTCCACTTT

abundance: medium-sized
d_gene: TRBD1
j_gene: TRBJ2-1
v_gene: TRBV24-1
CDR3aa: CATGQGYEQFF
CDR3nt: TGTGCCACCGGACAGGGATATGAGCAGTTCTTC

abundance: many
d_gene: -
j_gene: TRBJ2-7
v_gene: TRBV12-3/TRBV12-4
CDR3aa: CASSLFGVDEQYF
CDR3nt: TGTGCCAGCAGTTTGTTTGGGGTCGACGAGCAGTACTTC

abundance: many
d_gene: -
j_gene: TRBJ2-2
v_gene: TRBV6-5
CDR3aa: CASSYSRRSGTGELFF
CDR3nt: TGTGCCAGCAGTTACTCGAGAAGGAGTGGCACCGGGGAGCTGTTTTTT

abundance: many
d_gene: -
j_gene: TRBJ2-2
v_gene: TRBV20-1
CDR3aa: CSARPTGTGELFF
CDR3nt: TGCAGTGCTAGGCCGACGGGGACCGGGGAGCTGTTTTTT

abundance: many
d_gene: TRBD1
j_gene: TRBJ1-1
v_gene: TRBV12-3/TRBV12-4
CDR3aa: CASSRTGVAFF
CDR3nt: TGTGCCAGCAGTCGTACAGGGGTAGCTTTCTTT

abundance: -
d_gene: -
j_gene: TRBJ1-1
v_gene: TRBV12-3/TRBV12-4
CDR3aa: CASSFRQNTEAFF
CDR3nt: TGTGCCAGCAGTTTTCGTCAGAACACTGAAGCTTTCTTT

abundance: many
d_gene: -
j_gene: TRBJ1-2
v_gene: TRBV6-6
CDR3aa: CASSWEGGASGYTF
CDR3nt: TGTGCCAGCAGTTGGGAAGGGGGGGCTTCTGGCTACACCTTC

abundance: many
d_gene: -
j_gene: TRBJ1-2
v_gene: TRBV5-5
CDR3aa: CASSLMSNYGYTF
CDR3nt: TGTGCCAGCAGTCTGATGTCCAACTATGGCTACACCTTC

abundance: many
d_gene: -
j_gene: TRBJ1-2
v_gene: TRBV20-1
CDR3aa: CSATPDSYYGYTF
CDR3nt: TGCAGTGCCACCCCGGACAGCTACTATGGCTACACCTTC

abundance: many
d_gene: -
j_gene: TRBJ1-6
v_gene: TRBV28
CDR3aa: CASSLSQGPLSPLHF
CDR3nt: TGTGCCAGCAGTTTAAGCCAGGGACCATTGTCACCCCTCCACTTT

abundance: many
d_gene: TRBD2
j_gene: TRBJ2-3
v_gene: TRBV27
CDR3aa: CASSLSGIRTDTQYF
CDR3nt: TGTGCCAGCAGTCTTAGCGGGATACGTACAGATACGCAGTATTTT

abundance: -
d_gene: -
j_gene: TRBJ1-1
v_gene: TRBV29-1
CDR3aa: CSPNKVDNEAFF
CDR3nt: TGCAGCCCTAACAAGGTGGACAATGAAGCTTTCTTT

abundance: few
d_gene: TRBD1
j_gene: TRBJ2-7
v_gene: TRBV6-6
CDR3aa: CASSYSRSTDRASYEQYF
CDR3nt: TGTGCCAGCAGTTACTCGAGATCCACGGACAGGGCCTCCTACGAGCAGTACTTC

abundance: -
d_gene: -
j_gene: TRBJ2-1
v_gene: TRBV15
CDR3aa: CATSADGAHTDEQFF
CDR3nt: TGTGCCACCAGCGCCGATGGCGCCCATACCGATGAGCAGTTCTTC

abundance: many
d_gene: -
j_gene: TRBJ2-2
v_gene: TRBV12-3/TRBV12-4
CDR3aa: CASRYSGGNGELFF
CDR3nt: TGTGCCAGCAGATATTCGGGCGGGAACGGGGAGCTGTTTTTT

abundance: many
d_gene: TRBD2
j_gene: TRBJ2-1
v_gene: TRBV5-1
CDR3aa: CASSNSGSSYNEQFF
CDR3nt: TGCGCCAGCAGCAATAGCGGGAGTAGCTACAATGAGCAGTTCTTC

abundance: many
d_gene: -
j_gene: TRBJ2-2
v_gene: TRBV12-3/TRBV12-4
CDR3aa: CASSLSRRNTGELFF
CDR3nt: TGTGCCAGCAGTTTGTCCCGGAGAAACACCGGGGAGCTGTTTTTT

abundance: -
d_gene: -
j_gene: TRBJ1-4
v_gene: TRBV6-1
CDR3aa: CASSESGRKLFF
CDR3nt: TGTGCCAGCAGCGAATCTGGACGAAAACTGTTTTTT

abundance: many
d_gene: -
j_gene: TRBJ2-5
v_gene: TRBV28
CDR3aa: CASTRLSSQETQYF
CDR3nt: TGTGCCAGCACCCGACTTTCGTCCCAAGAGACCCAGTACTTC

abundance: many
d_gene: TRBD1
j_gene: TRBJ2-7
v_gene: TRBV27
CDR3aa: CASSFRGGSDEQYF
CDR3nt: TGTGCCAGCAGTTTTAGAGGGGGCAGCGACGAGCAGTACTTC

abundance: many
d_gene: -
j_gene: TRBJ2-1
v_gene: TRBV28
CDR3aa: CASRQGGPYNEQFF
CDR3nt: TGTGCCAGCAGACAGGGTGGACCTTACAATGAGCAGTTCTTC

abundance: many
d_gene: TRBD1
j_gene: TRBJ2-1
v_gene: TRBV7-3
CDR3aa: CASSPRTGGAEQFF
CDR3nt: TGTGCCAGCAGCCCCCGGACAGGGGGCGCTGAGCAGTTCTTC

abundance: many
d_gene: TRBD2
j_gene: TRBJ2-1
v_gene: TRBV3-1
CDR3aa: CASSQVRLAGHNEQFF
CDR3nt: TGTGCCAGCAGCCAAGTGAGGCTAGCGGGTCACAATGAGCAGTTCTTC

abundance: -
d_gene: TRBD2
j_gene: TRBJ2-1
v_gene: TRBV3-1
CDR3aa: CASHTASRGEQFF
CDR3nt: TGTGCCAGCCATACGGCGTCGCGGGGGGAGCAGTTCTTC

abundance: many
d_gene: -
j_gene: TRBJ2-7
v_gene: TRBV15
CDR3aa: CATSRDRGNSYEQYF
CDR3nt: TGTGCCACCAGCAGAGATCGGGGCAACTCCTACGAGCAGTACTTC

abundance: many
d_gene: TRBD2
j_gene: TRBJ2-2
v_gene: TRBV5-1
CDR3aa: CASRKLAGGPPNTGELFF
CDR3nt: TGCGCCAGCAGGAAACTAGCGGGAGGGCCTCCGAACACCGGGGAGCTGTTTTTT

abundance: -
d_gene: -
j_gene: TRBJ2-7
v_gene: TRBV11-2
CDR3aa: CASSLRGGPSSYEQYF
CDR3nt: TGTGCCAGCAGCTTAAGGGGGGGACCGAGCTCCTACGAGCAGTACTTC

abundance: many
d_gene: TRBD2
j_gene: TRBJ2-7
v_gene: TRBV5-1
CDR3aa: CASSPEGLAGLEQYF
CDR3nt: TGCGCCAGCAGCCCGGAGGGACTAGCGGGACTTGAGCAGTACTTC

abundance: many
d_gene: TRBD1
j_gene: TRBJ1-1
v_gene: TRBV29-1
CDR3aa: CSTRTGAKRGTEAFF
CDR3nt: TGCAGCACAAGGACAGGGGCAAAAAGGGGGACTGAAGCTTTCTTT

abundance: many
d_gene: TRBD2
j_gene: TRBJ2-3
v_gene: TRBV5-6
CDR3aa: CASSSTWTSGGSTDTQYF
CDR3nt: TGTGCCAGCAGCTCGACCTGGACTAGCGGGGGGAGCACAGATACGCAGTATTTT

abundance: many
d_gene: -
j_gene: TRBJ2-5
v_gene: TRBV20-1
CDR3aa: CSASHPGVGTQYF
CDR3nt: TGCAGTGCTAGTCACCCGGGAGTAGGGACCCAGTACTTC